The present T cell receptor (beta chain) was sequenced within a study of shared clonotypes between healthy human individuals. Germline-derived CDR1 and CDR2 are SSHAT and FNYEAQ (reference sequence). The CDR3 totals 16 residues. The ends lost 5 bases at V and 4 bases at J; junction bases unmatched: 11. TCRdb's copy holds only in-frame clones and misses some; the assay was immunoSEQ multiplex PCR. The sample carries a few million clones, approximately 95% recorded once. The V gene is TRBV7-7, the J gene TRBJ2-3; 8 bases map to TRBD2. This clonotype originated in a man aged 18 to 29 in good health. Some clones in this sample may be carry-over from other donors' samples. Material for sequencing was naive CD4+ T cells from PBMCs. The sample's subset: CD45RA+ positively selected. The CDR3 loop is CASSPTSGSLADTQYF. The CDR3 nucleotides read TGTGCCAGCAGCCCCACGAGCGGGAGCCTGGCAGATACGCAGTATTTT. The variable domain in full, with the rest retrieved from reference TRBV7-7 and TRBJ2-3, is GAGVSQSPRYKVTKRGQDVTLRCDPISSHATLYWYQQALGQGPEFLTYFNYEAQPDKSGLPSDRFSAERPEGSISTLTIQRTEQRDSAMYRCASSPTSGSLADTQYFGPGTRLTVL.